These 21 T cell receptor beta chains were all obtained from the same sample, sequenced in a study of cytomegalovirus exposure and HLA in healthy donors. PCR involved 60 Vbeta and 13 Jbeta primers. Sequenced by immunoSEQ multiplex PCR; TCRdb stores in-frame clones only, minus some. Of about 110,000 clones listed, 65% to 80% were seen once; the top ten hold more than 4%. The sequencing sample was made of PBMCs. The receptors originated from a male donor in good health and CMV-seronegative.

The CDR3 coding sequence is TGTGCCAGCAGTGAATTTGGACAGGCGTACGAGCAGTACTTC. It encodes CASSEFGQAYEQYF. The chain is built from TRBV25-1 and TRBJ2-7, with 7 bases fitting TRBD1. The trim removed 1 base at V and 4 bases at J, leaving 4 bases unmatched. CDR3 length: 14 residues. The germline CDR1 and CDR2 sequences are MGHDK and SYGVNS.

This chain uses TRBV10-2 with TRBJ2-7; 9 bases agree with TRBD1. Germline lookup yields CDR1 WSHSY and CDR2 SAAADI. The CDR3 is 14 amino acids. After removal of 6 bases from V and 2 bases from J, the junction contained 5 bases not matched to a gene. CDR3 sequence reads: CASSPGQGPYEQYF. In nucleotides, the CDR3 is TGCGCCAGCAGCCCGGGACAGGGTCCCTACGAGCAGTACTTC.

The count of this clone is one. The chain is built from TRBV15 and TRBJ2-1; 8 positions agree with TRBD1. The CDR3 has 17 residues. In germline, CDR1 is LNHNV, CDR2 YYDKDF (reference sequence). Trimming took 1 base from V and 3 from J; bases not matched to a gene: 8. The CDR3 DNA sequence: TGTGCCACCAGCAGAGGGTCAGGGGGCGCGTACTACAATGAGCAGTTCTTC. This translates into CATSRGSGGAYYNEQFF.

This clone was found a few times. The V and J genes are TRBV4-1 and TRBJ1-1; 10 nucleotides line up with TRBD1. CDR3 length: 16 amino acids. The germline V gene encodes CDR1 MGHRA and CDR2 YSYEKL. Unmatched junction bases numbered 6, after V lost 0 bases and J lost 5 bases. The CDR3, as DNA: TGCGCCAGCAGCCAAGAGGGGACAGGGGTGCGAACTGAAGCTTTCTTT. It translates to CASSQEGTGVRTEAFF.

This chain connects TRBV4-2 to TRBJ1-5; 7 bases fit TRBD1. The CDR3 covers 17 residues. The V and J ends lost 0 bases and 1 base, in that order; junction bases with no gene match: 6. Germline V gene sequence: CDR1 LGHNA, CDR2 YNFKEQ. The CDR3 DNA follows: TGTGCCAGCAGCCAAGAGTCAGACAGGGTAAGCAATCAGCCCCAGCATTTT. It translates to CASSQESDRVSNQPQHF.

The J gene is TRBJ2-7, the V gene TRBV27; 10 bases are a match to TRBD1. CDR1 is MNHEY, CDR2 SMNVEV, per germline (reference sequence). The V gene end was trimmed by 7 bases and the J gene end by 6 bases; junction bases not matched to a gene: 12. The CDR3 contains 15 residues. This chain's CDR3 is CASNFRDRGSVEQYF. CDR3 nucleotides: TGTGCCAGCAACTTCCGGGACAGGGGATCAGTCGAGCAGTACTTC.

This chain joins TRBV5-1 and TRBJ2-2; the D gene is possibly TRBD2 (5 bases). V lost 4 bases and J lost 2, with 9 bases in between. CDR3 length: 14 residues. CDR1 is SGHRS, CDR2 YFSETQ, per germline. As DNA, the CDR3 is TGCGCCAGCAGCCCGGACTCAAACACCGGGGAGCTGTTTTTT. Its protein is CASSPDSNTGELFF.

This chain links TRBV30 with TRBJ1-4, with D unclear. Germline V CDR1 and CDR2: GTSNPN, SVGIG (reference sequence). This CDR3 region has 11 residues. With 0 bases removed from V and 8 bases from J, the gap between germline ends came to 4 bases. The CDR3, as DNA: TGTGCCTGGAGTGTAGCCGAAAAACTGTTTTTT. This gives the protein CAWSVAEKLFF.

This clone has a handful of counts. This rearrangement joins TRBV7-9 to TRBJ2-5; TRBD1 is a possible D gene (6 bases). The J call may be faulty, since TRBJ2-7 better matches the DNA end. The germline V gene encodes CDR1 SEHNR and CDR2 FQNEAQ (reference sequence). The CDR3 loop spans 14 amino acids. CDR3 sequence reads: CASSQGPDSYEQYF. CDR3 DNA: TGTGCCAGCAGCCAGGGGCCAGATTCCTACGAGCAGTACTTC.

This sequence joins TRBV5-1 and TRBJ2-7; D remains ambiguous. Germline CDR1 reads SGHRS; CDR2 reads YFSETQ. Between the trimmed V and J ends, which lost 2 bases and 3 bases, there was a span of 3 bases. CDR3 length: 11 residues. The DNA for the CDR3 is TGCGCCAGCAGCTTCCTCTACGAGCAGTACTTC. Translating it yields CASSFLYEQYF.

Here the CDR3 DNA reads TGCGCCAGCAGTGAGATCGGGGTAGCGGGGTACCAAGAGACCCAGTACTTC. Its translation is CASSEIGVAGYQETQYF. The gene calls are TRBV10-1 and TRBJ2-5; 8 nucleotides match TRBD2. Per the germline V gene, CDR1 is WNHNN and CDR2 is SYGVQD (reference sequence). The V segment lost 2 bases and the J segment 0 bases; nucleotides outside the gene matches: 8. This CDR3 has 17 amino acids.

The gene calls are TRBV14 and TRBJ2-6, with TRBD1 matching over 9 bases. With V trimmed by 0 bases and J by 0 bases, 6 bases remained unmatched. CDR3 length equals 19 residues. Germline lookup yields CDR1 SGHDN and CDR2 FVKESK. The CDR3 region is CASSQDWDRVFSGANVLTF. The DNA of the CDR3 is TGTGCCAGCAGCCAAGATTGGGACAGGGTTTTCTCTGGGGCCAACGTCCTGACTTTC.

The CDR3 loop is CASSFRGGLNYGYTF. In nucleotides, the CDR3 is TGTGCCAGCAGCTTCCGGGGAGGACTTAACTATGGCTACACCTTC. This chain joins TRBV5-6 and TRBJ1-2; no clear D. V shed 2 bases and J shed 1 base, with 12 bases lying between them. Germline CDR1 SGHDT, CDR2 YYEEEE. The CDR3 has 15 amino acids.

The chain links TRBV7-7 to TRBJ1-4; 10 positions agree with TRBD1. The germline V gene has CDR1 SSHAT and CDR2 FNYEAQ (reference sequence). This CDR3 contains 15 residues. The ends lost 3 bases at V and 3 bases at J; junction bases unmatched: 1. The CDR3 DNA is TGTGCCAGCAGCTTGGGGACAGGGGCTAATGAAAAACTGTTTTTT. Protein: CASSLGTGANEKLFF.

This chain links TRBV28 with TRBJ1-1; tentatively, D is TRBD1 (5 bases). CDR3 length: 15 residues. Germline loops: CDR1 MDHEN, CDR2 SYDVKM. Trimming cost V 3 bases and J 5 bases, with 16 bases left between them. DNA of the CDR3: TGTGCCAGCAGTTTTAGGGATTTTAAGGGGACTGAAGCTTTCTTT. This sequence encodes CASSFRDFKGTEAFF.

The chain employs TRBV2 and TRBJ1-2; D is unclear. The germline V and J ends were trimmed by 2 bases and 0 bases, with 7 bases remaining between them. Germline CDR1 reads SNHLY; CDR2 reads FYNNEI. This CDR3 is built from 14 residues. The CDR3 is CASSEFRSNYGYTF. CDR3 in DNA: TGTGCCAGCAGTGAATTCAGATCTAACTATGGCTACACCTTC. Complete variable domain (other parts from reference TRBV2 and TRBJ1-2): EPEVTQTPSHQVTQMGQEVILRCVPISNHLYFYWYRQILGQKVEFLVSFYNNEISEKSEIFDDQFSVERPDGSNFTLKIRSTKLEDSAMYFCASSEFRSNYGYTFGSGTRLTVV.

The rearrangement uses TRBV9 and TRBJ1-2, with no clear D. CDR1 is SGDLS and CDR2 is YYNGEE in the germline V gene. The V gene lost 3 bases and the J gene lost 2 bases, with 5 bases spanning the gap. CDR3 length equals 12 residues. CDR3 nucleotide sequence: TGTGCCAGCAGCGGTACAAACTATGGCTACACCTTC. Translated: CASSGTNYGYTF.

The genes are TRBV27 and TRBJ2-5, with D perhaps TRBD1 (6 bases). Germline-derived CDR1 and CDR2 are MNHEY and SMNVEV (reference sequence). V was pared by 4 bases and J by 5 bases, with 20 bases between. This CDR3 spans 16 amino acids. Written as DNA, the CDR3 is TGTGCCAGCAGTTCCCGACAGGTGGGTTGGATGGAGACCCAGTACTTC. It translates to CASSSRQVGWMETQYF.

The genes are TRBV5-7 and TRBJ2-2; 9 bases line up with TRBD2. TRBV5-7 is assigned to the ORF class and has an uncertain function. After removal of 5 bases from V and 4 bases from J, the junction contained 9 bases not matched to a gene. The CDR3 sequence is 16 residues long. The CDR3 DNA follows: TGTGCCAGCAGACTACCAGGCGGGGGGGGCACCGGGGAGCTGTTTTTT. Its translation: CASRLPGGGGTGELFF.

This sequence joins TRBV9 and TRBJ1-5; unclear D gene. The V gene lost 4 bases and the J gene lost 5 bases, with 22 bases spanning the gap. The CDR3 is made up of 17 amino acids. CDR1 and CDR2 (germline): SGDLS, YYNGEE. The CDR3 DNA sequence: TGTGCCAGCAGCCCCAGTCGTGTCAAACTAGAGCATCAGCCCCAGCATTTT. Translating it yields CASSPSRVKLEHQPQHF.

This chain joins TRBV6-1 and TRBJ2-1; D might be TRBD1 (5 bases). V lost 2 bases, J lost 12 bases, and 17 bases lay in between. The CDR3 consists of 14 residues. Germline V CDR1 and CDR2: MNHNS, SASEGT. The CDR3 reads CASSETDKGKGQFF. DNA of the CDR3: TGTGCCAGCAGTGAAACTGATAAGGGGAAGGGGCAGTTCTTC.